This TCR beta chain was recorded in a study of HIV-infected patients and healthy controls. This clonotype was counted only a few times. One entry per CDR3 protein results from TCRdb running MiXCR on the 5' RACE reads. The data contain about 63,000 distinct CDR3 sequences, around 16% of them seen just once; the ten biggest clones take up approximately 6%. Trimming cost V 3 bases and J 7 bases; bases outside gene matches: 10. The CDR3 contains 16 residues. Germline CDR1 is SGDLS and CDR2 is YYNGEE. Sample: CD4+ T cells from blood. The TCR was taken from a human donor in good health. The chain employs TRBV9 and TRBJ1-6; 7 bases line up with TRBD1. CDR3 sequence (DNA): TGTGCCAGCAGCGAAGGGACCGGGACAGCCAATTCACCCCTCCACTTT. Its protein product is CASSEGTGTANSPLHF. The full variable domain, with the rest looked up from reference TRBV9 and TRBJ1-6, is DSGVTQTPKHLITATGQRVTLRCSPRSGDLSVYWYQQSLDQGLQFLIQYYNGEERAKGNILERFSAQQFPDLHSELNLSSLELGDSALYFCASSEGTGTANSPLHFGNGTRLTVT.